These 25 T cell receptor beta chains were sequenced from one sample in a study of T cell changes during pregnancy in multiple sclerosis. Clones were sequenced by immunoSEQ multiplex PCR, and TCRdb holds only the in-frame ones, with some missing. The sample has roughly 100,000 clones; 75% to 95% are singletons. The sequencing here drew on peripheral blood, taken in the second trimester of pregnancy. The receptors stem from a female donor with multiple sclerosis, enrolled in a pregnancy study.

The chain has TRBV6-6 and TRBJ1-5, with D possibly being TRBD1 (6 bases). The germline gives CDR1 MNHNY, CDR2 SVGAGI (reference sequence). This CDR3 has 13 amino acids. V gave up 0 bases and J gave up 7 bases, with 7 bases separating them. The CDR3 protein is CASSYSDRQPQHF. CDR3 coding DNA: TGTGCCAGCAGTTACTCCGACAGGCAGCCCCAGCATTTT.

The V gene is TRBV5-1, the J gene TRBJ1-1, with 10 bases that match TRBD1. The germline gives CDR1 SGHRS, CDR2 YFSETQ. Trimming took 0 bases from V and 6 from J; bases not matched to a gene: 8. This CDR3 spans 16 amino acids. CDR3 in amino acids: CASSLEPGQGRAEAFF. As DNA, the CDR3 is TGCGCCAGCAGCTTGGAGCCGGGACAGGGGAGGGCTGAAGCTTTCTTT.

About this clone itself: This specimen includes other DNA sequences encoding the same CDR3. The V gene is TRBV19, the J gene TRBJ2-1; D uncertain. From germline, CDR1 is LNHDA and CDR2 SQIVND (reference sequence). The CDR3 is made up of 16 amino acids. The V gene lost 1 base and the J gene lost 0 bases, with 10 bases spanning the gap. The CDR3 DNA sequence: TGTGCCAGTAGTATAGCAAGTAGGAGCTCCTACAATGAGCAGTTCTTC. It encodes CASSIASRSSYNEQFF.

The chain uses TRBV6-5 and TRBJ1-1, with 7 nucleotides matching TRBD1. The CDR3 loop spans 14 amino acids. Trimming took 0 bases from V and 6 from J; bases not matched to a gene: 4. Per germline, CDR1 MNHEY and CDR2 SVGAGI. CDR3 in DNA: TGTGCCAGCAGTTACTCAGGACAGGAGTCTGAAGCTTTCTTT. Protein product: CASSYSGQESEAFF.

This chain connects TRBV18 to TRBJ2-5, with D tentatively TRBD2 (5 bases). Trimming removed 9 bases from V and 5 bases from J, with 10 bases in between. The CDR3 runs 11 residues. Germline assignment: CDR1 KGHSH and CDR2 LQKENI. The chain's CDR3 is CASTERETQYF. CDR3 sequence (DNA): TGTGCCAGTACCGAGCGGGAGACCCAGTACTTC.

CDR3 loop: CSSLRNSGPTDTQYF. The CDR3 bases are TGCAGCTCTCTCAGGAATAGCGGTCCCACAGATACGCAGTATTTT. The chain is built from TRBV29-1 and TRBJ2-3; D might be TRBD2 (6 bases). CDR1 is SQVTM and CDR2 is ANQGSEA in the germline V gene. Trimming took 8 bases from V and 2 from J, leaving 20 bases between them. The CDR3 totals 15 residues.

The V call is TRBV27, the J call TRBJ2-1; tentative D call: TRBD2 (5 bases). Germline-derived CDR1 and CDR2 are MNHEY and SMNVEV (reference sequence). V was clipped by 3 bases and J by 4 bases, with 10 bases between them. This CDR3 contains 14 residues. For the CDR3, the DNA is TGTGCCAGCAGTTTGGGAGACTCATACAATGAGCAGTTCTTC. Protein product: CASSLGDSYNEQFF.

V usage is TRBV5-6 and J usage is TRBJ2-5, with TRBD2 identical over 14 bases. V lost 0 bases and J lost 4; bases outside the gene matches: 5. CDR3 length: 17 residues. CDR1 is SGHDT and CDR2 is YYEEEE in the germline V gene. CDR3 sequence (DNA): TGTGCCAGCAGCTTGGGGACTAGCGGGAGGTTTTCAGAGACCCAGTACTTC. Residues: CASSLGTSGRFSETQYF.

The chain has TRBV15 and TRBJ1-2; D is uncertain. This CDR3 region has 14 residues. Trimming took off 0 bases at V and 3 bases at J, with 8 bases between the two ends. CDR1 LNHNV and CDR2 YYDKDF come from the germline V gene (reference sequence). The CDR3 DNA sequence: TGTGCCACCAGCAGAGATGGAGGGTACTATGGCTACACCTTC. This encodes CATSRDGGYYGYTF. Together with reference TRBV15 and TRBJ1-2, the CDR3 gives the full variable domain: DAMVIQNPRYQVTQFGKPVTLSCSQTLNHNVMYWYQQKSSQAPKLLFHYYDKDFNNEADTPDNFQSRRPNTSFCFLDIRSPGLGDTAMYLCATSRDGGYYGYTFGSGTRLTVV.

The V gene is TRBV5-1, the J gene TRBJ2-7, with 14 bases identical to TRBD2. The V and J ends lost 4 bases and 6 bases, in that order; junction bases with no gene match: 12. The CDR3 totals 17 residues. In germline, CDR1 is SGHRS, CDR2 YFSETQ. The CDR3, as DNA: TGCGCCAGCAGCGAGACTAGCGGGAGGGCCCAAGCTCTCGAGCAGTACTTC. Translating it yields CASSETSGRAQALEQYF.

CDR3 DNA: TGTGCCAGCAGCCTCGGACTAGCGGAAAACATTCAGTACTTC. It is translated as CASSLGLAENIQYF. The V gene is TRBV9, the J gene TRBJ2-4; 10 bases are a match to TRBD2. The V segment lost 4 bases and the J segment 5 bases; nucleotides outside the gene matches: 3. Per germline, CDR1 SGDLS and CDR2 YYNGEE. The length of the CDR3 is 14 residues.

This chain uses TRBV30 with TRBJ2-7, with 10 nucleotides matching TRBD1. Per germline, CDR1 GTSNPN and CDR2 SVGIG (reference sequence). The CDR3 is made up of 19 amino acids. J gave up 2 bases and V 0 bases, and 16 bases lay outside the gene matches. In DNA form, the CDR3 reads TGTGCCTGGAGTGTACCGGGACAGGGGCCAACTGGCGTCCCCTACGAGCAGTACTTC. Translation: CAWSVPGQGPTGVPYEQYF.

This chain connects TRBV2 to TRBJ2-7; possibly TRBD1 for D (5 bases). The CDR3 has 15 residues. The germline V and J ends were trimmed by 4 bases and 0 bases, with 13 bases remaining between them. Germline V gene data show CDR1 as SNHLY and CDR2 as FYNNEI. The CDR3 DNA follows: TGTGCCAGCAGTGGACAGCCGGATGGCTCCTACGAGCAGTACTTC. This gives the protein CASSGQPDGSYEQYF.

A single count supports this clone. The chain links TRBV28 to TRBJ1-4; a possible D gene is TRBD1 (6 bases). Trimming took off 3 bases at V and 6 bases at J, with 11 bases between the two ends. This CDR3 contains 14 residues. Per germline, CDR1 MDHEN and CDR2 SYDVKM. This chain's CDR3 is CASSFGTRDEKLFF. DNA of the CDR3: TGTGCCAGCAGTTTTGGGACAAGGGATGAAAAACTGTTTTTT.

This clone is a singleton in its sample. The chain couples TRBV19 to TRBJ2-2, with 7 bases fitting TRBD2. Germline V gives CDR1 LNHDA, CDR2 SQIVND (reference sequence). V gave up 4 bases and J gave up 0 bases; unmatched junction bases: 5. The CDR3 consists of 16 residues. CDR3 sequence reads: CASSTTSAANTGELFF. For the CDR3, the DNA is TGTGCCAGTAGTACTACTAGCGCCGCGAACACCGGGGAGCTGTTTTTT.

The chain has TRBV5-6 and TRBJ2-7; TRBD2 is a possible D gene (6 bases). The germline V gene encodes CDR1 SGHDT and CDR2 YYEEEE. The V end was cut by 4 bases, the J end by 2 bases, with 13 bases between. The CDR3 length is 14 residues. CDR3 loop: CASSLTSPTYEQYF. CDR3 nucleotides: TGTGCCAGCAGCCTTACTAGCCCAACCTACGAGCAGTACTTC.

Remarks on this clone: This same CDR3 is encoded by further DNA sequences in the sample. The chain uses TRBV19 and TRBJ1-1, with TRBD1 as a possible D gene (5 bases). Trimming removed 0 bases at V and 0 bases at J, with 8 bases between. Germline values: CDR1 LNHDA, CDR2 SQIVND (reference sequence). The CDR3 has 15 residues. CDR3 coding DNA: TGTGCCAGTAGTATAGATGGGGGGATGAACACTGAAGCTTTCTTT. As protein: CASSIDGGMNTEAFF.

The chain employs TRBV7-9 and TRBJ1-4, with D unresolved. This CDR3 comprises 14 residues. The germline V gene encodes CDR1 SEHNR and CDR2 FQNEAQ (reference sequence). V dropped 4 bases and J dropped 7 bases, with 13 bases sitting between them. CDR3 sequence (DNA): TGTGCCAGCAGCTCCGGAGGAGCGGGTGAAAAACTGTTTTTT. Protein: CASSSGGAGEKLFF.

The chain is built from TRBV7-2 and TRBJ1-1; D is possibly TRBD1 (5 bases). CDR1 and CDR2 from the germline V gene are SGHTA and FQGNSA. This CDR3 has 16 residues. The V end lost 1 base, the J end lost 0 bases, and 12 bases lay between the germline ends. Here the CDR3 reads CASSLVGGVMNTEAFF. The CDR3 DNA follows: TGTGCCAGCAGCTTAGTGGGGGGGGTGATGAACACTGAAGCTTTCTTT.

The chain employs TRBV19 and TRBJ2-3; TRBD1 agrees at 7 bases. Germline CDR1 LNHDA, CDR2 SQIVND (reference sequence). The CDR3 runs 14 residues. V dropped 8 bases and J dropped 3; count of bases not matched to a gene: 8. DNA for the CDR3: TGTGCCAGTGCTGACAGGGAAGGGACAGATACGCAGTATTTT. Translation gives CASADREGTDTQYF.

The CDR3 loop reads CASSYGLANYGYTF. The CDR3 coding sequence is TGTGCCAGCAGTTACGGCCTAGCTAACTATGGCTACACCTTC. V is TRBV6-5 and J is TRBJ1-2; D not resolved. Germline assignment: CDR1 MNHEY and CDR2 SVGAGI. CDR3 length: 14 amino acids. V shed 2 bases and J shed 0 bases, with 7 bases lying between them.

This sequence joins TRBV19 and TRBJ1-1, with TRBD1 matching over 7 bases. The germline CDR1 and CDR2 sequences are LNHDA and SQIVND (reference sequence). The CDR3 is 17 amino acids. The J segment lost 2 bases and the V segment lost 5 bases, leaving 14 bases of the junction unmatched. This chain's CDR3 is CASSSTTFGTDNTEAFF. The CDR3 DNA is TGTGCCAGTAGTTCCACTACCTTCGGGACAGATAACACTGAAGCTTTCTTT.

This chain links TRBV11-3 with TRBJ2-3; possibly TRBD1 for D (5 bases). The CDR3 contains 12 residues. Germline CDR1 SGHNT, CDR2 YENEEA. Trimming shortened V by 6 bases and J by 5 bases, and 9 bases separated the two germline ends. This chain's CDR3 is CASSSRGDTQYF. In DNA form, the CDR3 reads TGTGCCAGCAGTTCTAGGGGAGATACGCAGTATTTT. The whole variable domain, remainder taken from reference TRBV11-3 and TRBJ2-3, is EAGVVQSPRYKIIEKKQPVAFWCNPISGHNTLYWYLQNLGQGPELLIRYENEEAVDDSQLPKDRFSAERLKGVDSTLKIQPAELGDSAVYLCASSSRGDTQYFGPGTRLTVL.

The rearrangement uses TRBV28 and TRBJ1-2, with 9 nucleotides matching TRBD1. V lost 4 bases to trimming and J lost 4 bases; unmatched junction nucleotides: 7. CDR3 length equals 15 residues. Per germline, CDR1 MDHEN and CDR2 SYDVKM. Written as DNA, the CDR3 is TGTGCCAGCAGTTCCGGGACAGGGATAGTCTATGGCTACACCTTC. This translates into CASSSGTGIVYGYTF.

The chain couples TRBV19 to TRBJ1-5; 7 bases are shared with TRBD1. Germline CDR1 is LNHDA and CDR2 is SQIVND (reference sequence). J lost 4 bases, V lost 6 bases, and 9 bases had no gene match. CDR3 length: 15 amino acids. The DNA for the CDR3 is TGTGCCAGTAGCGGGACAGCGGACGGGAATCAGCCCCAGCATTTT. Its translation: CASSGTADGNQPQHF. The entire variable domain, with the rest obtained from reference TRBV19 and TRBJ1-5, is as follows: DGGITQSPKYLFRKEGQNVTLSCEQNLNHDAMYWYRQDPGQGLRLIYYSQIVNDFQKGDIAEGYSVSREKKESFPLTVTSAQKNPTAFYLCASSGTADGNQPQHFGDGTRLSIL.